The clone carrying this T cell receptor (beta chain) occurred many times. Blood RNA was derived from unsorted whole blood, and germline DNA was extracted too. With chronic HBV infection, the patients were also treatment-naive. This sample stems from a study of tumor-infiltrating lymphocytes in primary liver carcinoma. Production of TCR beta cDNA used around 500 ng total RNA together with a constant-region primer. Sequencing libraries for TCR beta derived from three nested multiplex PCR rounds that used slightly modified ARM-PCR. MiXCR, run by TCRdb on the multiplex PCR reads, gives a single entry per CDR3 protein. The sample yields approximately 330,000 distinct CDR3 sequences, about 65% seen once. The sample consisted of peripheral blood. The TCR sequence derives from a man aged 40-49 years with primary liver carcinoma and hepatitis B virus infection.

The CDR3, as DNA: TGTGCCAGCAGGCTAGCGGGAGGGGTCAATGAGCAGTTCTTC. It encodes CASRLAGGVNEQFF. The rearrangement joins TRBV12-3 or TRBV12-4 to TRBJ2-1, with 12 bases matching TRBD2. Trimming at V came to 6 bases and at J to 6 bases, leaving 3 bases not matched to a gene. CDR3 length: 14 amino acids.